This TCR beta chain emerged from a study of cytomegalovirus exposure and HLA in healthy donors. Overall study context: Membership in the Caucasian-associated ancestry cluster was found for about 80% of 398 genotyped donors.

As to this clone: The antigen remains undetermined. Sequence at one end of the junction differs from germline and may be a read error.

General study findings and limits: In a later analysis, the majority of CMV-associated beta chains seemingly showed HLA restriction. A few of the chains that were CMV-associated were confirmed in vitro to be specific for CMV antigens.

The PCR used 60 Vbeta and 13 Jbeta primers. Produced via immunoSEQ multiplex PCR; TCRdb's table is partial and in-frame only. Of some 120,000 clones listed, around three quarters are singletons. The receptor's source is a man aged 25-45 years in good health and CMV-seropositive. Sequenced input: PBMCs.

CDR3: CASSLRLAGELFF. Written as DNA, the CDR3 is TGTGCCAGCAGCCTTAGACTAGCCGGTGAGCTGTTTTTT. The chain is built from TRBV14 and TRBJ2-2; 7 positions match TRBD2. Germline V CDR1 and CDR2: SGHDN, FVKESK. The CDR3 is 13 amino acids.